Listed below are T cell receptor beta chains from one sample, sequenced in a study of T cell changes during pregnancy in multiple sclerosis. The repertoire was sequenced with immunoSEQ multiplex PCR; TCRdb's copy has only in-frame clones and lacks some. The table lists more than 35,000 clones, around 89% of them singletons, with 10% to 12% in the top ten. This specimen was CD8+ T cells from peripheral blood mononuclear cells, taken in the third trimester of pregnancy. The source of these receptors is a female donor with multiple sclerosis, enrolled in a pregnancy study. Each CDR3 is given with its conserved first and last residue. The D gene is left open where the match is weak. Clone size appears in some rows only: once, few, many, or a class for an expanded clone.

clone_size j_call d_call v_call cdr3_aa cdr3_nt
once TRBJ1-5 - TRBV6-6 CASRPKPTGDQPQHF TGTGCCAGCAGACCAAAGCCGACGGGGGATCAGCCCCAGCATTTT
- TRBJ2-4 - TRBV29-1 CSVGERYGGLAKNIQYF TGCAGCGTGGGGGAGCGTTATGGGGGACTAGCCAAAAACATTCAGTACTTC
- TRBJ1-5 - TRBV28 CASSRDSEGNQPQHF TGTGCCAGCAGCAGAGACAGTGAAGGCAATCAGCCCCAGCATTTT
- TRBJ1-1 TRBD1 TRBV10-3 CAISAGQGMNTEAFF TGTGCCATCAGCGCGGGACAGGGGATGAACACTGAAGCTTTCTTT
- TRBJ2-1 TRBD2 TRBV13 CASRYGRTYNEQFF TGTGCCAGCCGTTACGGGAGGACCTACAATGAGCAGTTCTTC
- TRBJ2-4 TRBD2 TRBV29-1 CSVVAGVKNIQYF TGCAGCGTTGTAGCGGGTGTCAAAAACATTCAGTACTTC
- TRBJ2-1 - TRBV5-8 CASSLEQGYRNEQFF TGTGCCAGCAGCTTAGAACAGGGCTATCGCAATGAGCAGTTCTTC
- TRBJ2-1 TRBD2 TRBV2 CAGGGSSYNEQFF TGTGCCGGAGGCGGGAGCTCCTACAATGAGCAGTTCTTC
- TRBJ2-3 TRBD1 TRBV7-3 CASSLNKGAPDTQYF TGTGCCAGCAGCTTAAACAAGGGGGCGCCAGATACGCAGTATTTT
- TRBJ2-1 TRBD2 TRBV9 CASSVATSGVLNEQFF TGTGCCAGCAGCGTAGCTACTAGCGGGGTTCTGAATGAGCAGTTCTTC
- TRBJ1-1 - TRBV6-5 CASSYQPGAQEAFF TGTGCCAGCAGTTACCAACCAGGGGCTCAGGAAGCTTTCTTT
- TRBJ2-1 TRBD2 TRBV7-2 CASSLQRDLYNEQFF TGTGCCAGCAGCTTGCAGCGGGACCTCTACAATGAGCAGTTCTTC
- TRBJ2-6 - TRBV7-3 CASSSSGANVLTF TGTGCCAGCAGCTCGAGCGGGGCCAACGTCCTGACTTTC
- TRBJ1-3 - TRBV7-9 CASHYRDTIYF TGTGCCAGCCATTACAGGGACACCATATATTTT
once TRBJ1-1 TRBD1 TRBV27 CASSLPGQGAFF TGTGCCAGCAGCCTCCCGGGACAGGGAGCTTTCTTT
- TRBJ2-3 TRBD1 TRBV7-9 CASSHGQGSTDTQYF TGTGCCAGCAGCCACGGACAGGGAAGCACAGATACGCAGTATTTT